The T cell receptor beta chain described here comes from a study of OX40 agonist ivuxolimab in advanced cancers. Looking at the study overall: The dose-escalation cohort was roughly 84% male, with a mean age of around 60 years, ranging about 20 to 79. Study results and caveats: Averaging showed that CD8+ T cells had more expanded clones than CD4+ did. The study did not work out the antigen specificity of the expanded peripheral T cells.

Assay used: immunoSEQ multiplex PCR; TCRdb lists only in-frame clones, some missing. The sample has approximately 67,000 clones, 75% to 95% seen once. Peripheral blood came from all dose cohorts at three timepoints. Germline V gene lookup returns CDR1 LNHDA and CDR2 SQIVND (reference sequence). The CDR3 spans 15 residues. V was pared by 0 bases and J by 4 bases, with 12 bases between. About this clone itself: No antigen is known for it.

The sample consisted of CD4+ or CD8+ T cells sorted from blood, taken in a trial of the OX40 agonist ivuxolimab. The clonotype originates from an adult with an advanced solid tumor such as melanoma, head and neck, liver or kidney cancer. The rearrangement joins TRBV19 to TRBJ1-1; D is ambiguous. In nucleotides, the CDR3 is TGTGCCAGTAGTATAGATCCGGGCAGCTTCACTGAAGCTTTCTTT. It yields the protein CASSIDPGSFTEAFF.